A single sample is the source of the 17 T cell receptor beta chains below, sequenced in a study of blood T cell repertoires in COVID-19. TCRdb's table, derived via immunoSEQ multiplex PCR, lists solely in-frame clones and lacks some. Of about 160,000 clones in the sample, about 87% were seen once. Sample: peripheral blood. The receptors come from a woman in her sixties or seventies who had recovered from COVID-19.

J is TRBJ2-1 and V is TRBV6-2 or TRBV6-3; D uncertain. V was trimmed by 1 base and J by 0 bases, leaving 13 bases between them. The CDR3 is 17 residues long. Looked up from germline, CDR1 is MNHEY and CDR2 is SVGEGT. Here the CDR3 reads CASSYFRQEGSYNEQFF. The CDR3, as DNA: TGTGCCAGCAGTTACTTTAGGCAGGAAGGCTCCTACAATGAGCAGTTCTTC.

The chain links TRBV11-2 to TRBJ2-3, with D maybe TRBD1 (6 bases). The V gene lost 2 bases and the J gene lost 10 bases, with 13 bases spanning the gap. The V gene's germline CDR1 is SGHAT and CDR2 FQNNGV. This CDR3 is built from 13 residues. The CDR3 DNA reads as TGTGCCAGCAGCTTATTAACAGGGTTGGCGCAGTATTTT. This encodes CASSLLTGLAQYF.

The V gene is TRBV6-2 or TRBV6-3, the J gene TRBJ1-2, with unresolved D. Germline values: CDR1 MNHEY, CDR2 SVGEGT. Trimming pared 5 bases from V and 6 bases from J, leaving 13 bases between. The CDR3 is 13 amino acids. The CDR3 spells CASSILEWDGYTF. In DNA form, the CDR3 reads TGTGCCAGCAGTATCCTAGAGTGGGATGGCTACACCTTC.

This chain connects TRBV10-3 to TRBJ2-1; 9 positions match TRBD2. V shed 4 bases and J 2 bases; nucleotides not matched to a gene: 3. The CDR3 extends over 15 amino acids. From germline, CDR1 is ENHRY and CDR2 SYGVKD. The CDR3 DNA sequence: TGTGCCATCAGTGTGGCGGGGGGGCCCTACAATGAGCAGTTCTTC. Its protein is CAISVAGGPYNEQFF.

This clone showed up just once. This chain connects TRBV3-1 (or the pseudogene TRBV3-2) to TRBJ1-2; perhaps TRBD1 as D (6 bases). The CDR3 contains 15 residues. In germline, CDR1 is LGHDT, CDR2 YNNKEL (reference sequence). The germline V and J ends were trimmed by 0 bases and 9 bases, with 17 bases remaining between them. This CDR3 reads CASSQDSGAGASYTF. The DNA for the CDR3 is TGTGCCAGCAGCCAAGACTCTGGGGCAGGGGCCAGCTACACCTTC.

The chain employs TRBV28 and TRBJ2-1, with a possible D match to TRBD1 (6 bases). This CDR3 has 11 amino acids. V dropped 6 bases and J dropped 14 bases, with 14 bases sitting between them. Germline loops: CDR1 MDHEN, CDR2 SYDVKM. CDR3 sequence: CASSAGQREFF. The CDR3, as DNA: TGTGCCAGCAGCGCCGGACAGAGGGAGTTCTTC.

A few counts support this clone. This CDR3 is CASSVEARRDRGTYEQYF. CDR3 nucleotides: TGTGCCAGCAGCGTAGAAGCAAGACGGGACAGGGGTACCTACGAGCAGTACTTC. V gene TRBV9 combines with J gene TRBJ2-7; 10 bases map to TRBD1. V was clipped by 0 bases and J by 2 bases; unmatched bases: 11. The CDR3 runs 18 residues. CDR1 is SGDLS, CDR2 YYNGEE, per germline.

This chain joins TRBV5-4 and TRBJ2-7, with 7 bases that match TRBD2. This CDR3 is 14 amino acids long. Trimming took 4 bases from V and 7 from J; bases not matched to a gene: 11. Germline V lookup: CDR1 SGHNT, CDR2 YYREEE (reference sequence). The CDR3 loop is CASSRGGGGWEQYF. The CDR3 region has the DNA TGTGCCAGCAGCCGGGGCGGCGGGGGTTGGGAGCAGTACTTC.

This clone turned up a few times. The chain is built from TRBV19 and TRBJ2-5, with 9 bases matching TRBD2. Unmatched junction bases numbered 8, after V lost 9 bases and J lost 3 bases. The CDR3 runs to 14 residues. The germline V gene has CDR1 LNHDA and CDR2 SQIVND (reference sequence). CDR3 DNA: TGTGCCAGAAAACCGGGACTAGCAGAAGAGACCCAGTACTTC. Protein product: CARKPGLAEETQYF.

J is TRBJ1-2 and V is TRBV6-2 or TRBV6-3; possibly TRBD1 for D (5 bases). Germline CDR1 and CDR2: MNHEY and SVGEGT. The CDR3 spans 14 residues. Deletions cut 2 bases from V and 2 bases from J, with 9 bases between. The CDR3 DNA reads as TGTGCCAGCAGTTACCGGCAGGGAAACTATGGCTACACCTTC. Its translation: CASSYRQGNYGYTF.

In DNA, the CDR3 is TGCGCCAGCAGCTTGGGGGACAGTAGCAATCAGCCCCAGCATTTT. Its translation: CASSLGDSSNQPQHF. The chain is built from TRBV5-1 and TRBJ1-5; 7 positions match TRBD1. The length of the CDR3 is 15 residues. V lost 0 bases and J lost 0; bases outside the gene matches: 0. Germline values: CDR1 SGHRS, CDR2 YFSETQ. Drawing the rest from reference TRBV5-1 and TRBJ1-5, the complete variable domain is KAGVTQTPRYLIKTRGQQVTLSCSPISGHRSVSWYQQTPGQGLQFLFEYFSETQRNKGNFPGRFSGRQFSNSRSEMNVSTLELGDSALYLCASSLGDSSNQPQHFGDGTRLSIL.

The chain joins TRBV28 to TRBJ1-2, with D possibly matching TRBD1 (6 bases). V was cut by 2 bases and J by 2 bases, with 12 bases left in between. The CDR3 sequence is 15 residues long. The germline V gene encodes CDR1 MDHEN and CDR2 SYDVKM. The DNA for the CDR3 is TGTGCCAGCAGTTTACATCAGGGGATCAACTATGGCTACACCTTC. Amino acid sequence: CASSLHQGINYGYTF.

This sequence joins TRBV19 and TRBJ1-2; TRBD1 matches 7 bases. Germline V CDR1 and CDR2: LNHDA, SQIVND (reference sequence). V lost 5 bases and J lost 9; bases outside the gene matches: 12. The CDR3 runs 14 residues. CDR3: CASSPARTGDSYTF. DNA for the CDR3: TGTGCCAGTAGTCCCGCTCGGACAGGAGATAGCTACACCTTC. Complete variable domain (other parts from reference TRBV19 and TRBJ1-2): DGGITQSPKYLFRKEGQNVTLSCEQNLNHDAMYWYRQDPGQGLRLIYYSQIVNDFQKGDIAEGYSVSREKKESFPLTVTSAQKNPTAFYLCASSPARTGDSYTFGSGTRLTVV.

This chain joins TRBV7-9 and TRBJ2-7, with D perhaps TRBD1 (6 bases). The CDR3 extends over 12 amino acids. V lost 4 bases and J 4 bases, leaving 8 bases between the germline ends. Germline V gene data show CDR1 as SEHNR and CDR2 as FQNEAQ (reference sequence). The CDR3 region is CASSSTGYEQYF. DNA of the CDR3: TGTGCCAGCAGCTCGACAGGTTACGAGCAGTACTTC.

The rearrangement joins TRBV2 to TRBJ2-5; 7 nucleotides line up with TRBD1. The CDR3 sequence is 15 residues long. Germline assignment: CDR1 SNHLY and CDR2 FYNNEI. Trimming took 7 bases from V and 3 from J; bases not matched to a gene: 11. CDR3: CASTKTGTAEETQYF. The DNA for the CDR3 is TGTGCCAGCACTAAAACCGGGACAGCCGAAGAGACCCAGTACTTC.

This clone was detected a few times. V and J are TRBV4-2 and TRBJ1-6; D is undetermined. Germline CDR1 reads LGHNA; CDR2 reads YNFKEQ. V lost 4 bases and J lost 0, with 10 bases in between. CDR3 length equals 16 residues. The CDR3 bases are TGTGCCAGCAGCCTATCATCGAGCTCCTATAATTCACCCCTCCACTTT. Translation gives CASSLSSSSYNSPLHF.

The chain couples TRBV6-5 to TRBJ2-7; the D is unclear. Trimming stripped 0 bases from V and 6 bases from J, with 15 bases between. The CDR3 totals 15 residues. In germline, CDR1 is MNHEY, CDR2 SVGAGI. CDR3 loop: CASSYSGYLASEQYF. The CDR3, as DNA: TGTGCCAGCAGTTACTCCGGCTACTTGGCTAGCGAGCAGTACTTC.